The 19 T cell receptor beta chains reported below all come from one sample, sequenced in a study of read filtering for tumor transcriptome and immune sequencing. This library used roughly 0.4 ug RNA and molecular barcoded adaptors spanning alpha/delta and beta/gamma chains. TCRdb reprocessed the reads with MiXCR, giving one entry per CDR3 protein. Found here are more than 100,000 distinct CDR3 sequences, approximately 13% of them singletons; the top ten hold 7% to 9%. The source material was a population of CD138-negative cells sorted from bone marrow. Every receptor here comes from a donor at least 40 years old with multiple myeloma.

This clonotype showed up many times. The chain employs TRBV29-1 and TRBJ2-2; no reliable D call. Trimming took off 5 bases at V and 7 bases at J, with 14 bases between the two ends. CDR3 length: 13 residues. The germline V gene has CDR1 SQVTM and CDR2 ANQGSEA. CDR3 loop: CSVRVTVGGELFF. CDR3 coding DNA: TGCAGCGTTAGGGTTACAGTTGGCGGGGAGCTGTTTTTT.

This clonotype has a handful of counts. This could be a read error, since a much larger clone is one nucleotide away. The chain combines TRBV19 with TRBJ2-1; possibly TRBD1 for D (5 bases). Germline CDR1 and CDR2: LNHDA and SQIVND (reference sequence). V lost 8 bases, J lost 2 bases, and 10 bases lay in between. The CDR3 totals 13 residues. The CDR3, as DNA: TGTGCCAGTGATGACAGACCCTACAATGAGCAGTTCTTC. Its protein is CASDDRPYNEQFF.

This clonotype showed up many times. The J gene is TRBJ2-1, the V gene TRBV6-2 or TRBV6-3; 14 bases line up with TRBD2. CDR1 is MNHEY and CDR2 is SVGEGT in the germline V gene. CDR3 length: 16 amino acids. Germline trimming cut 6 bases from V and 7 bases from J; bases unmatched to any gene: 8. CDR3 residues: CASSKAGTSGRNEQFF. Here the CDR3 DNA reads TGTGCCAGCAGCAAGGCCGGGACTAGCGGGAGAAATGAGCAGTTCTTC.

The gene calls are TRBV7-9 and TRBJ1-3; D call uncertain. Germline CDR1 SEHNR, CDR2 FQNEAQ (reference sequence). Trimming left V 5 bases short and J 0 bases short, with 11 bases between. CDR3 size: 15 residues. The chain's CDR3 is CASSTDTSSGNTIYF. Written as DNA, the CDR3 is TGTGCCAGCAGCACTGACACATCCTCTGGAAACACCATATATTTT.

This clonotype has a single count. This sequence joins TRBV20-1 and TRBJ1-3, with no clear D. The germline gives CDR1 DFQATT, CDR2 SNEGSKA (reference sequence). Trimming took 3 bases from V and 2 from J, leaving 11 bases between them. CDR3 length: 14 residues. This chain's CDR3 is CSASKDGAGNTIYF. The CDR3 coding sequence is TGCAGTGCTAGTAAGGATGGGGCTGGAAACACCATATATTTT.

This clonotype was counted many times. This CDR3 is CASSTRTASPLHF. Here the CDR3 DNA reads TGTGCCAGCAGCACCCGGACAGCTTCACCCCTCCACTTT. J is TRBJ1-6 and V is TRBV11-3, with a tentative D call TRBD1 (6 bases). In germline, CDR1 is SGHNT, CDR2 YENEEA. V was shortened by 5 bases and J by 9 bases, with 11 bases between the two germline ends. This CDR3 has 13 residues.

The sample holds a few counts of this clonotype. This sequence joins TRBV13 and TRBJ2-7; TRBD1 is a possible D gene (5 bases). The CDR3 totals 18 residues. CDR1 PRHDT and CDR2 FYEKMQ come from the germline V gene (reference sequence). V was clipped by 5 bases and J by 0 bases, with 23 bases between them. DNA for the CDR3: TGTGCCAGCAGCCCTCCCCCGGGTGCGCGCGACAGCTCCTACGAGCAGTACTTC. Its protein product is CASSPPPGARDSSYEQYF.

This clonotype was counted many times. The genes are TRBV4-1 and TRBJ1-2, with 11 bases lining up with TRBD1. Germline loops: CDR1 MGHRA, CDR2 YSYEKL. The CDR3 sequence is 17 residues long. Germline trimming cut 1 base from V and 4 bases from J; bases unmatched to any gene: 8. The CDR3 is CASSQGTGGEVPYGYTF. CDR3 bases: TGCGCCAGCAGCCAAGGGACAGGGGGCGAAGTACCCTATGGCTACACCTTC.

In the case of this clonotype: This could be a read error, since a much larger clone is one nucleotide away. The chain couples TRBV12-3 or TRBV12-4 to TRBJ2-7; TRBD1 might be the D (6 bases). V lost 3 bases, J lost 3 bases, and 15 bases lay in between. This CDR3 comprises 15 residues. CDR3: CASSFGDRRFYEQYF. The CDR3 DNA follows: TGTGCCAGCAGTTTCGGCGACAGGCGATTCTACGAGCAGTACTTC.

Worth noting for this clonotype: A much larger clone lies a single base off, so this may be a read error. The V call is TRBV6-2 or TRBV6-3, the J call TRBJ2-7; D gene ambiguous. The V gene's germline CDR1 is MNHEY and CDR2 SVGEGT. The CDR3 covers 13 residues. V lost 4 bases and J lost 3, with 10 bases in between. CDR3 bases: TGTGCCAGCAGTTTCCCCCCGGGCTACGAGCAGTACTTC. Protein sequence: CASSFPPGYEQYF.

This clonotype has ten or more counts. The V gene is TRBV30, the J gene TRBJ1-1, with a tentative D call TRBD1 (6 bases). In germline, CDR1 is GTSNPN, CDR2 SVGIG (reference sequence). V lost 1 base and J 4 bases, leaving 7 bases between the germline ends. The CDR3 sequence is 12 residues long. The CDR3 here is CAWSEGGTEAFF. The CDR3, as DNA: TGTGCCTGGAGTGAGGGGGGCACTGAAGCTTTCTTT.

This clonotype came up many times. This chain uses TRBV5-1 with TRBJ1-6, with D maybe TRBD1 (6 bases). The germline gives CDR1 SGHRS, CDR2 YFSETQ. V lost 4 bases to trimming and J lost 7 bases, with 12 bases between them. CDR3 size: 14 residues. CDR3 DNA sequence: TGCGCCAGCAGCATACAGGGTCGAAATTCACCCCTCCACTTT. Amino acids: CASSIQGRNSPLHF.

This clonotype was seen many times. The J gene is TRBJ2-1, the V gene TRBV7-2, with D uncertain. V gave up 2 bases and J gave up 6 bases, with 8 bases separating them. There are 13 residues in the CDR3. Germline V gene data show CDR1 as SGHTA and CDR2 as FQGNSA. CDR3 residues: CASSLKGGNEQFF. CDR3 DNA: TGTGCCAGCAGCTTAAAGGGTGGCAATGAGCAGTTCTTC. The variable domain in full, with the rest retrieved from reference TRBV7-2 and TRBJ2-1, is GAGVSQSPSNKVTEKGKDVELRCDPISGHTALYWYRQSLGQGLEFLIYFQGNSAPDKSGLPSDRFSAERTGGSVSTLTIQRTQQEDSAVYLCASSLKGGNEQFFGPGTRLTVL.

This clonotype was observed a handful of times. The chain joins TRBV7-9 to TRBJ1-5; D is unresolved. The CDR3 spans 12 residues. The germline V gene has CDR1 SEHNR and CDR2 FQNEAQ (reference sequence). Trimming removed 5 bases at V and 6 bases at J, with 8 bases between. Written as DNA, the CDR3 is TGTGCCAGCAGCACTCCTGGTCAGCCCCAGCATTTT. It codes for CASSTPGQPQHF.

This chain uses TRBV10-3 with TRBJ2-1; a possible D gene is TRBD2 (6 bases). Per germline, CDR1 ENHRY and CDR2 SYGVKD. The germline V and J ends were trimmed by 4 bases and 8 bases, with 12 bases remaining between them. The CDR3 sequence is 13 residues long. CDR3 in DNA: TGTGCCATCAGTGCTCGGGAGTTCGATGAGCAGTTCTTC. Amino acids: CAISAREFDEQFF.

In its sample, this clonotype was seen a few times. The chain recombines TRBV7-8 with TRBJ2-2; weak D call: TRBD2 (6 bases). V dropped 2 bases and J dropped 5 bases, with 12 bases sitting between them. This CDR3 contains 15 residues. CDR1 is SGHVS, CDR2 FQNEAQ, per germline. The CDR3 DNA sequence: TGTGCCAGCAGCTTAACCGGGAGTGAGACCGGGGAGCTGTTTTTT. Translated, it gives CASSLTGSETGELFF.

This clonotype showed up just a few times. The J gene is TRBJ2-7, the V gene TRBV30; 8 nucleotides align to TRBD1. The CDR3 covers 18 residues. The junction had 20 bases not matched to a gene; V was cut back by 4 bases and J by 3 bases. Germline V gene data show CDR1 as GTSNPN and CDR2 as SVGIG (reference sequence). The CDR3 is CAWTGIGTGGTQYYEQYF. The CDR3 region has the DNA TGTGCCTGGACGGGGATAGGGACAGGTGGGACACAATACTACGAGCAGTACTTC.

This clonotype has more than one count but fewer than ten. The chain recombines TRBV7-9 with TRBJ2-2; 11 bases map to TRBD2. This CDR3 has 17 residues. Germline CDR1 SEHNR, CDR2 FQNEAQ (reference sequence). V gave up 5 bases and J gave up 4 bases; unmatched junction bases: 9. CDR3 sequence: CASSRPKTSGTTGELFF. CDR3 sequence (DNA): TGTGCCAGCAGCCGTCCAAAGACTAGCGGGACCACCGGGGAGCTGTTTTTT.

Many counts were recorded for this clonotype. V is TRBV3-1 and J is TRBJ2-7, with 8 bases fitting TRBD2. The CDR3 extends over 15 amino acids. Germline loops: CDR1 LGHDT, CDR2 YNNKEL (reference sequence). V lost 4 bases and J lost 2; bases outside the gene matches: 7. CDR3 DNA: TGTGCCAGCAGCCCCGGACAAGCGGGAGCCTACGAGCAGTACTTC. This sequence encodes CASSPGQAGAYEQYF.